The 20 T cell receptor beta chains below all came from one sample that was sequenced in a study of shared clonotypes between healthy human individuals. Method: immunoSEQ multiplex PCR; TCRdb's copy keeps in-frame clones and lacks some. The sample lists about 980,000 clones; about 80% were seen once. The sample consisted of memory CD4+ T cells sorted from blood. Subset given: CD45RA-negative fraction. The receptors stem from a man between 18 and 29 years old in good health.

The V and J genes are TRBV7-2 and TRBJ1-5; the match to TRBD1 covers 7 bases. CDR3 length equals 16 residues. Germline CDR1 is SGHTA and CDR2 is FQGNSA. Trimming cost V 1 base and J 3 bases; bases outside gene matches: 6. CDR3 loop: CASSLESGQFNQPQHF. The CDR3 DNA reads as TGTGCCAGCAGCTTAGAGTCGGGACAGTTCAATCAGCCCCAGCATTTT.

The V gene is TRBV7-8, the J gene TRBJ1-1, with D perhaps matching TRBD1 (6 bases). Germline-derived CDR1 and CDR2 are SGHVS and FQNEAQ. The V and J ends lost 8 bases and 4 bases respectively, with 20 bases between them. The CDR3 spans 15 residues. CDR3 DNA sequence: TGTGCCAGCCATAAGGGGGGATCATGGACCACTGAAGCTTTCTTT. Translated: CASHKGGSWTTEAFF.

The chain couples TRBV7-9 to TRBJ2-5, with TRBD1 matching over 12 bases. V was pared by 4 bases and J by 5 bases, with 11 bases of the junction left unmatched. This CDR3 contains 17 residues. Germline-derived CDR1 and CDR2 are SEHNR and FQNEAQ (reference sequence). CDR3 region: CASSSSRGQGALETQYF. CDR3 DNA sequence: TGTGCCAGCAGCTCGAGTCGGGGACAGGGGGCATTGGAGACCCAGTACTTC.

J is TRBJ2-7 and V is TRBV6-4; D call uncertain. Germline lookup yields CDR1 MRHNA and CDR2 SNTAGT. CDR3 length equals 12 residues. The ends were cut back, 6 bases at V and 6 bases at J, with 12 bases in the middle. The CDR3 DNA follows: TGTGCCAGCAGGAAAGACGACTTCGAGCAGTACTTC. Encoded protein: CASRKDDFEQYF.

The V and J genes are TRBV18 and TRBJ1-2; weak D call: TRBD1 (6 bases). Trimming shortened V by 2 bases and J by 0 bases, and 19 bases separated the two germline ends. From germline, CDR1 is KGHSH and CDR2 LQKENI. The CDR3 loop spans 18 amino acids. In DNA, the CDR3 is TGTGCCAGCTCACCAACTTACCCGGGACAAAAAGCTAACTATGGCTACACCTTC. It specifies CASSPTYPGQKANYGYTF.

V gene TRBV10-3 combines with J gene TRBJ2-7; no firm D call. The CDR3 loop spans 13 amino acids. Trimming took 3 bases from V and 0 from J, leaving 6 bases between them. CDR1 is ENHRY, CDR2 SYGVKD, per germline. CDR3 bases: TGTGCCATCAGTGACGGCTACTCCTACGAGCAGTACTTC. Translated: CAISDGYSYEQYF.

Regarding this clone: Other DNA sequences of this sample code for an identical CDR3. CDR3 protein: CASSSDSNYGYTF. CDR3 bases: TGTGCCAGCAGCTCTGACAGCAACTATGGCTACACCTTC. The J gene is TRBJ1-2, the V gene TRBV5-4; possibly TRBD1 for D (5 bases). Trimming removed 3 bases at V and 2 bases at J, with 8 bases between. CDR1 and CDR2 from the germline V gene are SGHNT and YYREEE (reference sequence). This CDR3 is built from 13 residues.

The V call is TRBV11-2, the J call TRBJ2-3; perhaps TRBD1 as D (6 bases). V lost 2 bases to trimming and J lost 0 bases, with 15 bases between them. The V gene's germline CDR1 is SGHAT and CDR2 FQNNGV. The CDR3 loop spans 17 amino acids. CDR3 loop: CASSLRWRTASTDTQYF. Written as DNA, the CDR3 is TGTGCCAGCAGCTTAAGGTGGCGGACAGCTAGCACAGATACGCAGTATTTT.

The sample holds a few counts of this clone. The sample holds other DNA sequences that translate to the same CDR3. This chain uses TRBV28 with TRBJ1-5; perhaps TRBD1 as D (6 bases). Germline CDR1 is MDHEN and CDR2 is SYDVKM. The CDR3 spans 14 residues. Trimming removed 6 bases from V and 0 bases from J, with 9 bases in between. CDR3 bases: TGTGCCAGCAGCAAAGGGGGTAGCAATCAGCCCCAGCATTTT. Its translation is CASSKGGSNQPQHF.

This clone turned up a few times. This chain links TRBV18 with TRBJ2-7; the D gene could be TRBD1 or TRBD2 (5 bases each). Germline CDR1 KGHSH, CDR2 LQKENI. Trimming stripped 4 bases from V and 3 bases from J, with 16 bases between. This CDR3 contains 15 residues. Here the CDR3 DNA reads TGTGCCAGCTCACTTCTCCGGGGCCAGGGCTACGAGCAGTACTTC. Translating it yields CASSLLRGQGYEQYF.

J is TRBJ1-2 and V is TRBV7-2, with TRBD1 as a possible D gene (5 bases). Germline V gene sequence: CDR1 SGHTA, CDR2 FQGNSA. The V end was cut by 4 bases, the J end by 0 bases, with 12 bases between. The CDR3 totals 15 residues. The CDR3 DNA reads as TGTGCCAGCAGCTCGCCGGGGCGAGCTAACTATGGCTACACCTTC. Its translation: CASSSPGRANYGYTF. Complete variable domain (other parts from reference TRBV7-2 and TRBJ1-2): GAGVSQSPSNKVTEKGKDVELRCDPISGHTALYWYRQSLGQGLEFLIYFQGNSAPDKSGLPSDRFSAERTGGSVSTLTIQRTQQEDSAVYLCASSSPGRANYGYTFGSGTRLTVV.

The genes are TRBV5-4 and TRBJ1-2, with TRBD1 identical over 7 bases. The CDR3 is 15 residues long. V lost 9 bases to trimming and J lost 8 bases; unmatched junction nucleotides: 19. The germline gives CDR1 SGHNT, CDR2 YYREEE (reference sequence). Here the CDR3 reads CATRYLIQGIDGYTF. For the CDR3, the DNA is TGTGCCACCCGGTACCTAATACAGGGGATTGACGGCTACACCTTC.

This chain joins TRBV7-9 and TRBJ2-2, with D unclear. The CDR3 extends over 15 amino acids. V was trimmed by 8 bases and J by 4 bases, leaving 17 bases between them. CDR1 and CDR2 (germline): SEHNR, FQNEAQ (reference sequence). The CDR3 DNA reads TGTGCCAGCGGAGTTTGGCCCAAGGGCACCGGGGAGCTGTTTTTT. This sequence encodes CASGVWPKGTGELFF.

Here the CDR3 reads CASRTTNSPLHF. CDR3 DNA sequence: TGTGCCAGTAGGACGACTAATTCACCCCTCCACTTT. The V gene is TRBV19, the J gene TRBJ1-6; D is unresolved. Trimming left V 6 bases short and J 6 bases short, with 6 bases between. This CDR3 comprises 12 residues. Germline V gives CDR1 LNHDA, CDR2 SQIVND (reference sequence).

The chain couples TRBV18 to TRBJ1-2, with unresolved D. There are 14 residues in the CDR3. The V end lost 5 bases, the J end lost 7 bases, and 17 bases lay between the germline ends. Germline loops: CDR1 KGHSH, CDR2 LQKENI. This CDR3 is CASSDQESRGGYTF. The DNA of the CDR3 is TGTGCCAGCTCAGATCAGGAGTCTCGGGGTGGCTACACCTTC.

Ten or more counts support this clone. The rearrangement links TRBV18 to TRBJ2-5, with D perhaps TRBD2 (6 bases). Trimming removed 6 bases from V and 5 bases from J, with 16 bases in between. Germline assignment: CDR1 KGHSH and CDR2 LQKENI. The CDR3 totals 14 residues. The CDR3 region has the DNA TGTGCCAGCTCCCCCGGGGGAGCGGTGGAGACCCAGTACTTC. Residues: CASSPGGAVETQYF.

The chain couples TRBV7-9 to TRBJ2-7, with D unresolved. Between the trimmed V and J ends, which lost 3 bases and 0 bases, there was a span of 6 bases. This CDR3 is built from 13 residues. Germline V gene data show CDR1 as SEHNR and CDR2 as FQNEAQ (reference sequence). The CDR3 here is CASSFGGSYEQYF. CDR3 DNA: TGTGCCAGCAGCTTCGGCGGCTCCTACGAGCAGTACTTC.

The gene calls are TRBV5-4 and TRBJ2-5, with no clear D. CDR1 and CDR2 (germline): SGHNT, YYREEE (reference sequence). Trimming pared 4 bases from V and 5 bases from J, leaving 18 bases between. This CDR3 has 15 amino acids. DNA for the CDR3: TGTGCCAGCAGCCGAAGGGCTTCAGGTGGTGAGACCCAGTACTTC. Translation gives CASSRRASGGETQYF.

The V gene is TRBV2, the J gene TRBJ2-4; unclear D gene. Germline V gene sequence: CDR1 SNHLY, CDR2 FYNNEI. V was clipped by 3 bases and J by 1 base, with 7 bases between them. The CDR3 runs 14 residues. In DNA, the CDR3 is TGTGCCAGCAGTGATGCCGCGGCCAAAAACATTCAGTACTTC. This codes for CASSDAAAKNIQYF. The complete variable domain, with remaining parts taken from reference TRBV2 and TRBJ2-4, reads EPEVTQTPSHQVTQMGQEVILRCVPISNHLYFYWYRQILGQKVEFLVSFYNNEISEKSEIFDDQFSVERPDGSNFTLKIRSTKLEDSAMYFCASSDAAAKNIQYFGAGTRLSVL.

This clone came up once. V is TRBV18 and J is TRBJ1-2, with TRBD1 identical over 9 bases. The CDR3 runs 15 residues. Germline V CDR1 and CDR2: KGHSH, LQKENI. J gave up 0 bases and V 2 bases, and 1 base lay outside the gene matches. The chain's CDR3 is CASSPGTGPNYGYTF. The CDR3 DNA follows: TGTGCCAGCTCACCAGGGACAGGGCCTAACTATGGCTACACCTTC.